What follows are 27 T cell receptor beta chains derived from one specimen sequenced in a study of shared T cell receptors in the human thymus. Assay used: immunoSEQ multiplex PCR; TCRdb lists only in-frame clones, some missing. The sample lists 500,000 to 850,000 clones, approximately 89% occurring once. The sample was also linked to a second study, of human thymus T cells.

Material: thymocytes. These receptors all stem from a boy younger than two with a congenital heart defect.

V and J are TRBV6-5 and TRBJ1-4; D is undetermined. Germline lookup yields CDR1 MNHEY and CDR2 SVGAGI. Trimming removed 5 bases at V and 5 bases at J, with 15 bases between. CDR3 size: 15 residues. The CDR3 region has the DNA TGTGCCAGCAGTCCCCTTTTGAGGGCGAATGAAAAACTGTTTTTT. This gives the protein CASSPLLRANEKLFF.

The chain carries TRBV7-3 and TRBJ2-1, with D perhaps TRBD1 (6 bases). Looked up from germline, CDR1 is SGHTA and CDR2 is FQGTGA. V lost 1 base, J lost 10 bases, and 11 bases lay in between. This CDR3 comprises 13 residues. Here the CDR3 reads CASSLKGVGEQFF. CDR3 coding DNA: TGTGCCAGCAGCTTAAAGGGGGTCGGCGAGCAGTTCTTC.

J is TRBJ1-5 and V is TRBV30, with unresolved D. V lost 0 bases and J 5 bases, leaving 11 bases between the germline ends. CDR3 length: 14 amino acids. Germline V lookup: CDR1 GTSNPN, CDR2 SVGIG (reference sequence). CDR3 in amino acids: CAWSVGSGDQPQHF. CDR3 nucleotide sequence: TGTGCCTGGAGTGTAGGGAGTGGGGATCAGCCCCAGCATTTT.

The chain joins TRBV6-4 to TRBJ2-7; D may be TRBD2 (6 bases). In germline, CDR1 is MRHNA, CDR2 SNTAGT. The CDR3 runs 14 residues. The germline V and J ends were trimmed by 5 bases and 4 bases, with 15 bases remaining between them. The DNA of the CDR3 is TGTGCCAGCAGTCCGGCGGCGGGACCTTACGAGCAGTACTTC. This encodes CASSPAAGPYEQYF.

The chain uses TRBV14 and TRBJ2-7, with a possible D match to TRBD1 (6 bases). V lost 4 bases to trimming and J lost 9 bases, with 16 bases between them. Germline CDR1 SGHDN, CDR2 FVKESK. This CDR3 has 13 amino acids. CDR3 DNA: TGTGCCAGCAGCCCCACCGGGACACCAAGGCAGTACTTC. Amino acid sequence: CASSPTGTPRQYF.

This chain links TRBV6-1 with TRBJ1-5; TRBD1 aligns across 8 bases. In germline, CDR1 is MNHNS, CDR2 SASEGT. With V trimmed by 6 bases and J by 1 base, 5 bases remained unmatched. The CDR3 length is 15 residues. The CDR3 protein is CASSEGQASNQPQHF. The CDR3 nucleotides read TGTGCCAGCAGCGAGGGACAGGCAAGCAATCAGCCCCAGCATTTT.

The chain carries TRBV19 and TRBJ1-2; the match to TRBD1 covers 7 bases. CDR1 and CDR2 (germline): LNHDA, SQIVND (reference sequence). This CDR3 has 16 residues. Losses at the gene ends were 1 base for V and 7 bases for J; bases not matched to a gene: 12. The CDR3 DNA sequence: TGTGCCAGTAGTATAGGGGACCGACAGGGATTAGTTGGCTACACCTTC. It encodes CASSIGDRQGLVGYTF.

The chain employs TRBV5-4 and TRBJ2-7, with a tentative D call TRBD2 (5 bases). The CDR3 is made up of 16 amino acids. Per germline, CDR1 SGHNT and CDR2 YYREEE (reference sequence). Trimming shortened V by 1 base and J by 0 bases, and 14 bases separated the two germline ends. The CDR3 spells CASSLNEGGVSYEQYF. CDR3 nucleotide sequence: TGTGCCAGCAGCTTGAACGAGGGCGGAGTCTCCTACGAGCAGTACTTC. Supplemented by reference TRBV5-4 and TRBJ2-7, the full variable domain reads ETGVTQSPTHLIKTRGQQVTLRCSSQSGHNTVSWYQQALGQGPQFIFQYYREEENGRGNFPPRFSGLQFPNYSSELNVNALELDDSALYLCASSLNEGGVSYEQYFGPGTRLTVT.

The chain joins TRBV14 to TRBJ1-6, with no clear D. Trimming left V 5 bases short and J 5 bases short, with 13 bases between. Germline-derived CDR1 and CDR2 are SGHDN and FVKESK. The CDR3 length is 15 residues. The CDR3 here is CASSEGTQDNSPLHF. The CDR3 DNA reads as TGTGCCAGCAGCGAAGGAACGCAGGATAATTCACCCCTCCACTTT.

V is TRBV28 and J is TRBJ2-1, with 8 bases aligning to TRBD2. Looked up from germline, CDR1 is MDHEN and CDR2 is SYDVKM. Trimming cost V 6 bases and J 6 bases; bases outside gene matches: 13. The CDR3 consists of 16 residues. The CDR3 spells CASRSVPRGDLNEQFF. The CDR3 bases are TGTGCCAGCAGATCCGTTCCGCGGGGGGACCTCAATGAGCAGTTCTTC. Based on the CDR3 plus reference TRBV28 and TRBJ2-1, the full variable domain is DVKVTQSSRYLVKRTGEKVFLECVQDMDHENMFWYRQDPGLGLRLIYFSYDVKMKEKGDIPEGYSVSREKKERFSLILESASTNQTSMYLCASRSVPRGDLNEQFFGPGTRLTVL.

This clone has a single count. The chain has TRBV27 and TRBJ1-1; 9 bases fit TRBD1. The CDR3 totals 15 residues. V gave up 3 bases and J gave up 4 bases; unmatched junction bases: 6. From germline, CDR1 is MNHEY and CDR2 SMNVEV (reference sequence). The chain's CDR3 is CASSLGTGISTEAFF. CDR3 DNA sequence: TGTGCCAGCAGTTTGGGGACAGGGATAAGCACTGAAGCTTTCTTT.

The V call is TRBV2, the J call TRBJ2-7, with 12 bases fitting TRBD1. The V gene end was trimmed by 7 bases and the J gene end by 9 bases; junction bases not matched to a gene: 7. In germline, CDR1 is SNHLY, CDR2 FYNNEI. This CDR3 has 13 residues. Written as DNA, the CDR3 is TGTGCCAGCACCGGGACAGGGGGCGCGCGGCAGTACTTC. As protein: CASTGTGGARQYF. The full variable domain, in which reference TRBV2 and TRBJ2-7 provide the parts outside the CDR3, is EPEVTQTPSHQVTQMGQEVILRCVPISNHLYFYWYRQILGQKVEFLVSFYNNEISEKSEIFDDQFSVERPDGSNFTLKIRSTKLEDSAMYFCASTGTGGARQYFGPGTRLTVT.

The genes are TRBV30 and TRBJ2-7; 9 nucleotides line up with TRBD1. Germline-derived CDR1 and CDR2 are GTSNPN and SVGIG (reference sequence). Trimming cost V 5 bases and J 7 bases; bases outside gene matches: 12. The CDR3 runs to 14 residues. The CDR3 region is CAWDPGQGGGEQYF. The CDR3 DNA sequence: TGTGCCTGGGATCCGGGACAGGGCGGAGGGGAGCAGTACTTC.

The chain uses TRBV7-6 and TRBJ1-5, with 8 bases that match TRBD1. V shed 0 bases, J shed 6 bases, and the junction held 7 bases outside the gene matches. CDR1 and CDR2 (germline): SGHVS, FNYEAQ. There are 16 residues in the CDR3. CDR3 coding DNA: TGTGCCAGCAGCTTAGCTCTAGGACAGGGTCCTCAGCCCCAGCATTTT. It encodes CASSLALGQGPQPQHF.

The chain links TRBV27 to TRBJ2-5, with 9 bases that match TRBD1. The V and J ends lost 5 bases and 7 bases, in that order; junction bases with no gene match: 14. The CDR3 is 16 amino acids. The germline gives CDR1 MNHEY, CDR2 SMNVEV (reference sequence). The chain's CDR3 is CASSTGQGLLVGTQYF. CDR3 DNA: TGTGCCAGCAGTACGGGACAGGGACTTTTGGTAGGGACCCAGTACTTC.

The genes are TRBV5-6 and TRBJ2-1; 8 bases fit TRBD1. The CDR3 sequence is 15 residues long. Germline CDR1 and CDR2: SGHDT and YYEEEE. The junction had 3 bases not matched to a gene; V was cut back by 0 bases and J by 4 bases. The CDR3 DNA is TGTGCCAGCAGCTTGGTGGGACAGGTGTACAATGAGCAGTTCTTC. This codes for CASSLVGQVYNEQFF.

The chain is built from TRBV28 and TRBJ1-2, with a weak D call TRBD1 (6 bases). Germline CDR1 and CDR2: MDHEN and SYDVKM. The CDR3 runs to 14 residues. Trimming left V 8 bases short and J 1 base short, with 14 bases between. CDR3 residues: CASHNGQLNYGYTF. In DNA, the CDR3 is TGTGCCAGCCACAATGGACAGCTTAACTATGGCTACACCTTC.

DNA for the CDR3: TGCAGCGTCAAACGGGGCCCCGGGACTTACAATGAGCAGTTCTTC. Its translation is CSVKRGPGTYNEQFF. The V call is TRBV29-1, the J call TRBJ2-1; tentative D call: TRBD2 (6 bases). The V end lost 6 bases, the J end lost 4 bases, and 19 bases lay between the germline ends. Germline V lookup: CDR1 SQVTM, CDR2 ANQGSEA. This CDR3 contains 15 residues.

The CDR3 protein is CASGNSNSGNTIYF. The CDR3 DNA reads TGTGCCAGCGGAAACAGTAACTCTGGAAACACCATATATTTT. This chain connects TRBV25-1 to TRBJ1-3, with unresolved D. This CDR3 spans 14 amino acids. Trimming left V 8 bases short and J 0 bases short, with 11 bases between. Germline CDR1 reads MGHDK; CDR2 reads SYGVNS.

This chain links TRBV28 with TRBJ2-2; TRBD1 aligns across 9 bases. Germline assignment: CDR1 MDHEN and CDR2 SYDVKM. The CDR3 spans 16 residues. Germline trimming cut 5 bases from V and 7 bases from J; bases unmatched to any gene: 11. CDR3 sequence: CASSPSGTGIVGELFF. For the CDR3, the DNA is TGTGCCAGCAGTCCCTCCGGGACAGGGATAGTCGGGGAGCTGTTTTTT.

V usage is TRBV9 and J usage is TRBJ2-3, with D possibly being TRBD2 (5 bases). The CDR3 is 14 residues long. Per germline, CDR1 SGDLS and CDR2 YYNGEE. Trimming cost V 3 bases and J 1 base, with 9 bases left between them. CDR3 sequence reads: CASSAAVGTDTQYF. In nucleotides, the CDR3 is TGTGCCAGCAGCGCAGCGGTGGGCACAGATACGCAGTATTTT.

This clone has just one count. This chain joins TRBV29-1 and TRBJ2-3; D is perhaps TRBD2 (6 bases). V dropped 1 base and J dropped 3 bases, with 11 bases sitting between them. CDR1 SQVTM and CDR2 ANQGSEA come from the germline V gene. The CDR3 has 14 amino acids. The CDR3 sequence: CSVEGPGRTDTQYF. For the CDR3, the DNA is TGCAGCGTTGAAGGGCCAGGGAGGACAGATACGCAGTATTTT.

CDR3 DNA sequence: TGTGCCAGCAGCTTAGTTCGGGGGTGTGTTAACTATGGCTACACCTTC. Its translation is CASSLVRGCVNYGYTF. This chain connects TRBV13 to TRBJ1-2, with a tentative D call TRBD1 (5 bases). Germline V lookup: CDR1 PRHDT, CDR2 FYEKMQ (reference sequence). The CDR3 consists of 16 residues. Trimming took off 1 base at V and 1 base at J, with 13 bases between the two ends.

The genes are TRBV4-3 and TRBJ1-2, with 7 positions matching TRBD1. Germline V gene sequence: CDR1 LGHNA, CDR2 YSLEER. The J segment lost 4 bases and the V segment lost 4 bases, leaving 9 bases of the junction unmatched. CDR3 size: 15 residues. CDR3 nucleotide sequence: TGCGCCAGCAGCCCTAAATCAGGGGGAAGCTATGGCTACACCTTC. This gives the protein CASSPKSGGSYGYTF.

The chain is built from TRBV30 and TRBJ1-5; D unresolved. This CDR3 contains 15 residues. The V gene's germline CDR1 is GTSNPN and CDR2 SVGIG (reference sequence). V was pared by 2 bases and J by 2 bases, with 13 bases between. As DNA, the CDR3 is TGTGCCTGGAGTTATAAGGGAGCTGGCAATCAGCCCCAGCATTTT. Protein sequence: CAWSYKGAGNQPQHF.

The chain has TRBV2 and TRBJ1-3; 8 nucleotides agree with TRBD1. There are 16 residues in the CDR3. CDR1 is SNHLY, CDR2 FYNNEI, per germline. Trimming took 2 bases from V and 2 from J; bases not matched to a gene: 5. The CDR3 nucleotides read TGTGCCAGCAGTGAACGCCAGGGGGCGACTGGAAACACCATATATTTT. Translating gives CASSERQGATGNTIYF. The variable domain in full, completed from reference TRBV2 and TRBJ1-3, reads EPEVTQTPSHQVTQMGQEVILRCVPISNHLYFYWYRQILGQKVEFLVSFYNNEISEKSEIFDDQFSVERPDGSNFTLKIRSTKLEDSAMYFCASSERQGATGNTIYFGEGSWLTVV.

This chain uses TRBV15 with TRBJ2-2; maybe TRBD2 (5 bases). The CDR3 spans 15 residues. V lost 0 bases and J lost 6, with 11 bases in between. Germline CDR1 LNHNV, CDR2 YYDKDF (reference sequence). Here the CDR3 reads CATSRDILGPGELFF. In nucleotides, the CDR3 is TGTGCCACCAGCAGAGATATACTAGGACCCGGGGAGCTGTTTTTT.